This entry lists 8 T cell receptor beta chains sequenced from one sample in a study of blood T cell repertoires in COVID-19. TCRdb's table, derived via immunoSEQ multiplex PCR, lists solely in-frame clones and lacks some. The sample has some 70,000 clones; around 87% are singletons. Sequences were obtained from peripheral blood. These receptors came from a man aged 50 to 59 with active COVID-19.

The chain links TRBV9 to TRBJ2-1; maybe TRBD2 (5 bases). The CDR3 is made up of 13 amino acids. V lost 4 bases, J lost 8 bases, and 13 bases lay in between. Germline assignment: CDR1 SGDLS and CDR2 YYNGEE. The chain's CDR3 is CASSTYSVDEQFF. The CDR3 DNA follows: TGTGCCAGCAGCACTTATAGCGTCGATGAGCAGTTCTTC. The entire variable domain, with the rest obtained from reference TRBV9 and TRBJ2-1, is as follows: DSGVTQTPKHLITATGQRVTLRCSPRSGDLSVYWYQQSLDQGLQFLIQYYNGEERAKGNILERFSAQQFPDLHSELNLSSLELGDSALYFCASSTYSVDEQFFGPGTRLTVL.

The CDR3 DNA is TGTGCCAGTACCGAAAAGAGCGGGAGAGCTAAAAACATTCAGTACTTC. Translated, it gives CASTEKSGRAKNIQYF. V is TRBV19 and J is TRBJ2-4, with 8 bases identical to TRBD2. The germline CDR1 and CDR2 sequences are LNHDA and SQIVND (reference sequence). The J segment lost 4 bases and the V segment lost 7 bases, leaving 12 bases of the junction unmatched. The CDR3 totals 16 residues. The entire variable domain, with the rest obtained from reference TRBV19 and TRBJ2-4, is as follows: DGGITQSPKYLFRKEGQNVTLSCEQNLNHDAMYWYRQDPGQGLRLIYYSQIVNDFQKGDIAEGYSVSREKKESFPLTVTSAQKNPTAFYLCASTEKSGRAKNIQYFGAGTRLSVL.

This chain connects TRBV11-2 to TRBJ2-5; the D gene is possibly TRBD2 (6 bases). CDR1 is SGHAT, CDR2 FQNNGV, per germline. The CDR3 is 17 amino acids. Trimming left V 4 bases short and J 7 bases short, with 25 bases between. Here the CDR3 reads CASSSTPVGLAKRTQYF. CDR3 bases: TGTGCCAGCAGCTCAACTCCTGTGGGGCTAGCGAAGAGGACCCAGTACTTC.

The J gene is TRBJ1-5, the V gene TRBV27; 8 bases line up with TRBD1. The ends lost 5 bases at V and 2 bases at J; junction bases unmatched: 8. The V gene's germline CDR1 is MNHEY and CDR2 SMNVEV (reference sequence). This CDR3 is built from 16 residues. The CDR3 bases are TGTGCCAGCAGTATGACAGGGGTTTTGGGCAATCAGCCCCAGCATTTT. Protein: CASSMTGVLGNQPQHF.

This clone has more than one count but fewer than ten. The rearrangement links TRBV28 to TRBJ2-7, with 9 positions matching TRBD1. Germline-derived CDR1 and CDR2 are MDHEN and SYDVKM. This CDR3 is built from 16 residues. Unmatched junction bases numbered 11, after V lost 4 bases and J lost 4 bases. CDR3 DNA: TGTGCCAGCAGTTCATCCGGGACAGGGAAGGAGTACGAGCAGTACTTC. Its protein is CASSSSGTGKEYEQYF.

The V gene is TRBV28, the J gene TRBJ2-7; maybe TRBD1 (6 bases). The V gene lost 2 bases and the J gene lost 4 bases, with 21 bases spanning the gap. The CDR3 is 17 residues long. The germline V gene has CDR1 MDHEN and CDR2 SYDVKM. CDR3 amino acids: CASSLPHQTGLRYEQYF. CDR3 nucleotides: TGTGCCAGCAGTTTACCCCACCAAACAGGGCTCAGGTACGAGCAGTACTTC.

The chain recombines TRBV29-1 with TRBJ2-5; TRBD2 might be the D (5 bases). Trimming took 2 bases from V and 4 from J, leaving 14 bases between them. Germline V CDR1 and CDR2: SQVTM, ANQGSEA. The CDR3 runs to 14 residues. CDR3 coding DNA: TGCAGCGTTGAAAGAGGGTTAGAGGGAGAGACCCAGTACTTC. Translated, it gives CSVERGLEGETQYF.

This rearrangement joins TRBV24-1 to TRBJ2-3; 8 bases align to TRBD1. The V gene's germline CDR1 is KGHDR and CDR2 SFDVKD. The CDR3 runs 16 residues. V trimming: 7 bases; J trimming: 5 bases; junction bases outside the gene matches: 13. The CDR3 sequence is CATSSIRGRLEDTQYF. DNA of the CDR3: TGTGCCACCAGCTCTATCAGGGGGCGGCTGGAAGATACGCAGTATTTT.